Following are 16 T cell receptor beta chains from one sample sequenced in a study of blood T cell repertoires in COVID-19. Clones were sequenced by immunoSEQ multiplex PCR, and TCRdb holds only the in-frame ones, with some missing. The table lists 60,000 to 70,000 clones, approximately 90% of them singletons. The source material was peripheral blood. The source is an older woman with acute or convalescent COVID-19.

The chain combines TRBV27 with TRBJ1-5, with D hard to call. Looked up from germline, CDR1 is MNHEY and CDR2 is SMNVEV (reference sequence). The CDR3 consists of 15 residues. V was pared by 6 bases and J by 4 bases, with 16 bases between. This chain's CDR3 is CASREGSLPNQPQHF. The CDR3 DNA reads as TGTGCCAGCAGGGAGGGAAGCCTGCCTAATCAGCCCCAGCATTTT.

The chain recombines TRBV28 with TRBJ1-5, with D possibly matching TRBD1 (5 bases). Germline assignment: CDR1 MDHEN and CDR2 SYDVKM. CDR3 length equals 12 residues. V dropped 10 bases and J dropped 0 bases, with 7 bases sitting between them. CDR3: CAIQGSNQPQHF. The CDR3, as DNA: TGTGCCATCCAGGGTAGCAATCAGCCCCAGCATTTT.

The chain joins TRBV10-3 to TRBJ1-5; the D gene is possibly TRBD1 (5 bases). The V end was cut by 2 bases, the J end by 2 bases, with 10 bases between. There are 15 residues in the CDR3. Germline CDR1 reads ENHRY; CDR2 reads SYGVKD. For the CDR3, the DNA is TGTGCCATCAGTGAGCAGGGAGGGGGCAATCAGCCCCAGCATTTT. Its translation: CAISEQGGGNQPQHF.

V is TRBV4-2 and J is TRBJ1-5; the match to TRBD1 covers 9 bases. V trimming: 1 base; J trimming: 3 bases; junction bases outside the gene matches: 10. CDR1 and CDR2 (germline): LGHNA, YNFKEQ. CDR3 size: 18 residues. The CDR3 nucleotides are TGTGCCAGCAGCCAAGGGGTCTCCACAGGGGGCTACAATCAGCCCCAGCATTTT. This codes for CASSQGVSTGGYNQPQHF.

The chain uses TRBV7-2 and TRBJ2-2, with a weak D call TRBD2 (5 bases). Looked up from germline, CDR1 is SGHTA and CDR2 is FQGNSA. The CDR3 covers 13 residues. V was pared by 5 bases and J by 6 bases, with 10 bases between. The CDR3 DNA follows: TGTGCCAGCAGCCAGGCCGGGGCCGGGGAGCTGTTTTTT. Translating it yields CASSQAGAGELFF.

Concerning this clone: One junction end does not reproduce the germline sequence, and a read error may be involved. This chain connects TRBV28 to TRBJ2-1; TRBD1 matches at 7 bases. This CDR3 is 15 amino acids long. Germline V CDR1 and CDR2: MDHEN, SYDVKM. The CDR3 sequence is CASSPTGYPVNGQFF. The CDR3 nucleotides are TGTGCCAGCAGCCCGACAGGGTACCCGGTAAATGGGCAGTTCTTC.

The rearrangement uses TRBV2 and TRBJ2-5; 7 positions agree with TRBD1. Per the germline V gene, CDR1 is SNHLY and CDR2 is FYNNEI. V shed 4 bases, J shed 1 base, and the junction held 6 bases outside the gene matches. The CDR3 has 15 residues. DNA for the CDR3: TGTGCCAGCAGTGGAACAGGGGTGGCCCAAGAGACCCAGTACTTC. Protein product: CASSGTGVAQETQYF. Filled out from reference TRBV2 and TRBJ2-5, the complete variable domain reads EPEVTQTPSHQVTQMGQEVILRCVPISNHLYFYWYRQILGQKVEFLVSFYNNEISEKSEIFDDQFSVERPDGSNFTLKIRSTKLEDSAMYFCASSGTGVAQETQYFGPGTRLLVL.

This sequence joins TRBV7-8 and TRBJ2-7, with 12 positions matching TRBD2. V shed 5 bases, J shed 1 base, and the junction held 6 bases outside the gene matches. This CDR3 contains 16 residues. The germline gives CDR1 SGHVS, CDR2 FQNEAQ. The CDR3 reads CASSGGTSGLSYEQYV. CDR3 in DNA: TGTGCCAGCAGCGGAGGGACTAGCGGGTTATCCTACGAGCAGTACGTC.

CDR3 residues: CASILSGTGELFF. Written as DNA, the CDR3 is TGTGCCAGCATTCTAAGCGGAACCGGGGAGCTGTTTTTT. The chain joins TRBV6-6 to TRBJ2-2, with D perhaps matching TRBD2 (5 bases). CDR1 is MNHNY and CDR2 is SVGAGI in the germline V gene (reference sequence). V was pared by 7 bases and J by 5 bases, with 11 bases between. This CDR3 region has 13 residues.

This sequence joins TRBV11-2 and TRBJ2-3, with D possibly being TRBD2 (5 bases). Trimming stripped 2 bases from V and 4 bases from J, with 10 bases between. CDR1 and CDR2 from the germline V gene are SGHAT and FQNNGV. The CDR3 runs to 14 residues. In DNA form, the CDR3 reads TGTGCCAGCAGCTTAAGTCTAGCCTCAGATACGCAGTATTTT. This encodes CASSLSLASDTQYF.

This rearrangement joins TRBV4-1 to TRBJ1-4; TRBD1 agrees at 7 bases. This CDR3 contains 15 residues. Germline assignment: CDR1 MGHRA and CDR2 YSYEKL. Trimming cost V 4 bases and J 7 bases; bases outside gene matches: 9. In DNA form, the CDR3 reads TGCGCCAGCAGCCGCACAGGGGCCGAGGGTGAAAAACTGTTTTTT. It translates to CASSRTGAEGEKLFF.

Here the CDR3 DNA reads TGTGCCAGCAGCGTAGAGATTAGCGGGCACGGTGGGACCCAGTACTTC. As protein: CASSVEISGHGGTQYF. This rearrangement joins TRBV9 to TRBJ2-5; TRBD2 matches at 7 bases. From germline, CDR1 is SGDLS and CDR2 YYNGEE. CDR3 length: 16 residues. V lost 0 bases and J lost 7; bases outside the gene matches: 12.

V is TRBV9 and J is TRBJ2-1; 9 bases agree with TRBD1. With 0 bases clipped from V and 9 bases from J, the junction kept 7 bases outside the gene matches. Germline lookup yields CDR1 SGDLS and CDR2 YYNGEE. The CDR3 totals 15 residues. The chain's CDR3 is CASSVAGQGLGEQFF. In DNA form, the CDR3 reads TGTGCCAGCAGCGTAGCGGGACAGGGTTTAGGTGAGCAGTTCTTC.

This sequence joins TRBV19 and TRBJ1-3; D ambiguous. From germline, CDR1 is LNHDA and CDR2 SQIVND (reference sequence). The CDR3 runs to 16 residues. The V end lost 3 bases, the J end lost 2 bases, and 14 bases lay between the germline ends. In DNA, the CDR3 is TGTGCCAGTAGTATGTCAATGAACACCGCTGGAAACACCATATATTTT. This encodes CASSMSMNTAGNTIYF.

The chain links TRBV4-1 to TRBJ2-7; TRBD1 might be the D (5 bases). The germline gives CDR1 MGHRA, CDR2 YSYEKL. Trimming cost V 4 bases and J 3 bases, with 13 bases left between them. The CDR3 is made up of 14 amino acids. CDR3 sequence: CASSLTTQGYEQYV. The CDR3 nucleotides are TGCGCCAGCAGCCTAACTACGCAGGGCTACGAGCAGTACGTC.

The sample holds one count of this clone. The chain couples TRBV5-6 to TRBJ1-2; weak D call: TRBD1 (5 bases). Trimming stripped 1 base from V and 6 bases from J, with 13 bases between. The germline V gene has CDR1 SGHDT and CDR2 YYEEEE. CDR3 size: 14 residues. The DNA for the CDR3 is TGTGCCAGCAGCTTGCTTCTGGGGCTGGATGGCTACACCTTC. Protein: CASSLLLGLDGYTF.